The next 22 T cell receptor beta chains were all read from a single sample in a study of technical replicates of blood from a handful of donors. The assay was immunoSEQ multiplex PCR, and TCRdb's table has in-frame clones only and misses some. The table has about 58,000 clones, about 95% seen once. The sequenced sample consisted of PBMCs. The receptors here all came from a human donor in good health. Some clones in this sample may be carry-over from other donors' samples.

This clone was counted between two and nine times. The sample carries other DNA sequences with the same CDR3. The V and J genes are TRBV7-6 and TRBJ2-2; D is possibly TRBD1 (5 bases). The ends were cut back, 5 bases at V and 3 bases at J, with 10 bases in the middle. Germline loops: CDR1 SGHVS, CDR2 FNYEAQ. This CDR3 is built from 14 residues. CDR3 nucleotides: TGTGCCAGCAGCCCAGACAGATACACCGGGGAGCTGTTTTTT. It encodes CASSPDRYTGELFF.

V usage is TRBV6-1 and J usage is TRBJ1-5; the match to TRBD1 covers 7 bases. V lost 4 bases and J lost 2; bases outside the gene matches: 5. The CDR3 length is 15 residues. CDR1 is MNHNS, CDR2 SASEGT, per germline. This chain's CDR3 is CASSVDRVGNQPQHF. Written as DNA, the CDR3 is TGTGCCAGCAGTGTAGACAGGGTGGGCAATCAGCCCCAGCATTTT.

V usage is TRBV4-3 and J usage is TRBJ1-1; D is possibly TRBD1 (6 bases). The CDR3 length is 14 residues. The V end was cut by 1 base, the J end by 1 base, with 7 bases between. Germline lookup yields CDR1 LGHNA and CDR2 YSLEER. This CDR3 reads CASSQGGRNTEAFF. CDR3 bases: TGCGCCAGCAGCCAAGGGGGGCGGAACACTGAAGCTTTCTTT.

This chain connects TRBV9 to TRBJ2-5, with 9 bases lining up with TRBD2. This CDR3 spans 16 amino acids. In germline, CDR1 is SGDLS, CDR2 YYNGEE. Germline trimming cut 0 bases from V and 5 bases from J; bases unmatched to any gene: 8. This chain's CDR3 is CASSVGLAGAGETQYF. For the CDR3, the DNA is TGTGCCAGCAGCGTAGGGTTAGCGGGGGCTGGGGAGACCCAGTACTTC.

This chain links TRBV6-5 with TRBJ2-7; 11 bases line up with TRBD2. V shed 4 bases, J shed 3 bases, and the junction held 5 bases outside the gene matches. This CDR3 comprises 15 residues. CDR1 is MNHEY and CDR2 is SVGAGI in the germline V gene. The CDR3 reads CASSSLAGGDYEQYF. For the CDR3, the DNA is TGTGCCAGCAGTTCCCTAGCGGGGGGAGACTACGAGCAGTACTTC.

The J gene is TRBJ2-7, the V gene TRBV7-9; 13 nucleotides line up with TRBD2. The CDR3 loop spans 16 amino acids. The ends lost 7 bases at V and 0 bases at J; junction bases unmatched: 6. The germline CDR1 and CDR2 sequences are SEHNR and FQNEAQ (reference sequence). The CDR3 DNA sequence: TGTGCCAGCACGAGGACTAGCGGGGGTAACTCCTACGAGCAGTACTTC. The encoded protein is CASTRTSGGNSYEQYF.

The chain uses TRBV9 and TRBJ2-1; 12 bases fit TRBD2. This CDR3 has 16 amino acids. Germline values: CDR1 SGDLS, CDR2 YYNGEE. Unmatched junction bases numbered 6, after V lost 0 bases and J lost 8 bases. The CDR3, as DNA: TGTGCCAGCAGCGTAGCTGGAGCTAGCGGGAGGGATGAGCAGTTCTTC. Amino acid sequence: CASSVAGASGRDEQFF.

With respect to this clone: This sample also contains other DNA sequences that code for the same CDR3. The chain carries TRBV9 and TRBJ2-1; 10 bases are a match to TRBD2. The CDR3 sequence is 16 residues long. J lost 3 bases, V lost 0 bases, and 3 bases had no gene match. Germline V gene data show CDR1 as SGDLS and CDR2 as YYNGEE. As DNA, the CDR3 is TGTGCCAGCAGCGTAGGTCTAGCGGGGGTCTACAATGAGCAGTTCTTC. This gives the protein CASSVGLAGVYNEQFF. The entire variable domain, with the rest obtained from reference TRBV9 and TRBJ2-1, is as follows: DSGVTQTPKHLITATGQRVTLRCSPRSGDLSVYWYQQSLDQGLQFLIQYYNGEERAKGNILERFSAQQFPDLHSELNLSSLELGDSALYFCASSVGLAGVYNEQFFGPGTRLTVL.

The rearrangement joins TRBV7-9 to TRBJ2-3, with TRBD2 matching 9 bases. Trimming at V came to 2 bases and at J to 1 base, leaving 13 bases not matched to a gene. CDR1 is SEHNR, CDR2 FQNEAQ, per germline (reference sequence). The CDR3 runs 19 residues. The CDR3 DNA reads TGTGCCAGCAGCTTAAGGGGAAGCGGGAGGCATAGCGGCACAGATACGCAGTATTTT. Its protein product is CASSLRGSGRHSGTDTQYF.

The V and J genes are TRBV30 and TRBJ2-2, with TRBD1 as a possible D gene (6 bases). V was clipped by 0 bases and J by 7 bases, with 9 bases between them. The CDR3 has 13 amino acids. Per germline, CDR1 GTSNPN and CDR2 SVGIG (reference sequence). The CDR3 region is CAWSVRGIGELFF. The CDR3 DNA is TGTGCCTGGAGTGTAAGGGGGATCGGGGAGCTGTTTTTT.

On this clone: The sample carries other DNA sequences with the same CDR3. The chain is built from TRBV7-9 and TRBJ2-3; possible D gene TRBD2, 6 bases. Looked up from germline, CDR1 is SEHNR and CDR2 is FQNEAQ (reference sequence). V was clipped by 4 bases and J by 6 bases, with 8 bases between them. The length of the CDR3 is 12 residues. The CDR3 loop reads CASSSGGDTQYF. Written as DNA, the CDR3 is TGTGCCAGCAGCTCTGGAGGGGATACGCAGTATTTT.

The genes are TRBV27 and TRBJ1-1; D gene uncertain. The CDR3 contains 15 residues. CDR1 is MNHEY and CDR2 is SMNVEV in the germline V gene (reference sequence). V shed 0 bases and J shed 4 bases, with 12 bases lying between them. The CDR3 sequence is CASSLSRLGVTEAFF. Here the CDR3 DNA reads TGTGCCAGCAGTTTATCACGTTTGGGCGTCACTGAAGCTTTCTTT.

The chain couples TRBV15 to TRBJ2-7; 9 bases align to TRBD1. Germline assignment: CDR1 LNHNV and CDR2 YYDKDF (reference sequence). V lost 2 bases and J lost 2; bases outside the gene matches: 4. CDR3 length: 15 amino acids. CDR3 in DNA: TGTGCCACCAGCAGACGGACAGGGGCCACCTACGAGCAGTACTTC. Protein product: CATSRRTGATYEQYF.

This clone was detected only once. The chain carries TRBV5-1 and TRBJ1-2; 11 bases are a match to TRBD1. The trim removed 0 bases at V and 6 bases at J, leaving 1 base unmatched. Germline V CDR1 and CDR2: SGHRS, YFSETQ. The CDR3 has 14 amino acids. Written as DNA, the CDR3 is TGCGCCAGCAGCTTGGAGGGACAGGGGGATGGCTACACCTTC. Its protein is CASSLEGQGDGYTF.

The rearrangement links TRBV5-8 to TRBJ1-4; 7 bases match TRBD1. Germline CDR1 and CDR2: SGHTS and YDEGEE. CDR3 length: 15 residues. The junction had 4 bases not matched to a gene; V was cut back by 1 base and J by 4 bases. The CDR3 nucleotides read TGTGCCAGCAGCTTGTTAGGGACAGTTAATGAAAAACTGTTTTTT. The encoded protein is CASSLLGTVNEKLFF.

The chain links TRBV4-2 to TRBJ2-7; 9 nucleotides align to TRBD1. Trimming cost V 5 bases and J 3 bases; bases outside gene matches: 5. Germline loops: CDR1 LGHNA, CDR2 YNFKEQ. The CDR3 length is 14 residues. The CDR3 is CASSYTGGGYEQYF. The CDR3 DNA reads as TGTGCCAGCAGCTATACAGGGGGCGGCTACGAGCAGTACTTC.

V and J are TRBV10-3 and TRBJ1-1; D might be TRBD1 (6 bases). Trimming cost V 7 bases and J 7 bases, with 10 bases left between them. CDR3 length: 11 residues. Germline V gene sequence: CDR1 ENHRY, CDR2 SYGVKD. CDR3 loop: CAITSDSEAFF. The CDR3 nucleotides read TGTGCCATCACCTCGGACAGTGAAGCTTTCTTT.

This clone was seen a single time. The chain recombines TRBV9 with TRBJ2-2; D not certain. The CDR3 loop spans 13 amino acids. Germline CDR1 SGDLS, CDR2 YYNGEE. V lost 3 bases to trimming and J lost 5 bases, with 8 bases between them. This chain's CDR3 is CASSAQMTGELFF. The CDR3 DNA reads TGTGCCAGCAGCGCCCAGATGACCGGGGAGCTGTTTTTT.

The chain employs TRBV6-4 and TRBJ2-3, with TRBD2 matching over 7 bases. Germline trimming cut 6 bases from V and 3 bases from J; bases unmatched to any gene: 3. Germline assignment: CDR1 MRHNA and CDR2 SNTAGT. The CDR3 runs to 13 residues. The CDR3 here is CASSGGSTDTQYF. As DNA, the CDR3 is TGTGCCAGCAGCGGGGGGTCAACAGATACGCAGTATTTT.

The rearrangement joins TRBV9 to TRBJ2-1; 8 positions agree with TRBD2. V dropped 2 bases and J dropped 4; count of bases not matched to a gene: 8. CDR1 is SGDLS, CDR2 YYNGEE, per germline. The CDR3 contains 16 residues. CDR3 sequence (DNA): TGTGCCAGCAGCGTTACCGGGACTAGGGGTTACAATGAGCAGTTCTTC. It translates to CASSVTGTRGYNEQFF.

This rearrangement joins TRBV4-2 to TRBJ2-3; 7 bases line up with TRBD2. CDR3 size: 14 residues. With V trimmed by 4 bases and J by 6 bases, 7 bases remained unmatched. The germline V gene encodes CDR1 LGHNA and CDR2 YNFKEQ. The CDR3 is CASSPGRAADTQYF. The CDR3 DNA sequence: TGTGCCAGCAGCCCAGGGAGGGCCGCGGATACGCAGTATTTT.

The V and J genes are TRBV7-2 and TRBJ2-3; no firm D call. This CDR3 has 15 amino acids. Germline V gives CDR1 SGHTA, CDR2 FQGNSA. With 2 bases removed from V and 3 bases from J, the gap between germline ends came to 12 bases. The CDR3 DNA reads TGTGCCAGCAGCTTACACCCAGGTAGAACAGATACGCAGTATTTT. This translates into CASSLHPGRTDTQYF.